One and the same sample provided the 32 T cell receptor beta chains below, sequenced in a study of blood T cell dynamics during melanoma immunotherapy. Time point in this sample: week 3, after first cycle of checkpoint inhibitor. Some clones are missing from TCRdb's copy, which holds only in-frame ones; the method was immunoSEQ multiplex PCR. Of almost 15,000 clones detected, approximately 90% appear once; the ten largest clones hold about 0.9%. Sequenced material: blood, taken from a patient treated with checkpoint blockade. Source of these receptors: a human donor with melanoma.

The chain carries TRBV13 and TRBJ2-4, with 11 bases lining up with TRBD1. V shed 4 bases, J shed 2 bases, and the junction held 10 bases outside the gene matches. The CDR3 has 18 residues. Per the germline V gene, CDR1 is PRHDT and CDR2 is FYEKMQ (reference sequence). The CDR3 DNA is TGTGCCAGCAGCTATCGGACAGGGGGCGCGAAAACCAAAAACATTCAGTACTTC. Translated, it gives CASSYRTGGAKTKNIQYF.

The chain uses TRBV6-1 and TRBJ1-5, with TRBD1 as a possible D gene (6 bases). The germline V and J ends were trimmed by 8 bases and 1 base, with 9 bases remaining between them. The germline V gene has CDR1 MNHNS and CDR2 SASEGT. The CDR3 runs 13 residues. This chain's CDR3 is CASRGPSNQPQHF. Written as DNA, the CDR3 is TGTGCCAGCCGGGGGCCAAGCAATCAGCCCCAGCATTTT.

The V gene is TRBV7-3, the J gene TRBJ2-7, with 7 bases identical to TRBD2. The length of the CDR3 is 15 residues. The V gene's germline CDR1 is SGHTA and CDR2 FQGTGA. The V gene end was trimmed by 1 base and the J gene end by 2 bases; junction bases not matched to a gene: 5. The CDR3 nucleotides are TGTGCCAGCAGCTTAAGAGCTAGCGGACCCTACGAGCAGTACTTC. This encodes CASSLRASGPYEQYF.

V and J are TRBV5-6 and TRBJ1-1; D is perhaps TRBD1 (6 bases). Trimming stripped 3 bases from V and 1 base from J, with 22 bases between. Per germline, CDR1 SGHDT and CDR2 YYEEEE. The CDR3 runs to 18 residues. The CDR3 loop reads CASSSRALQGGWNTEAFF. CDR3 sequence (DNA): TGTGCCAGCAGCTCGCGAGCCCTACAGGGAGGGTGGAACACTGAAGCTTTCTTT.

The genes are TRBV7-6 and TRBJ2-7, with a possible D match to TRBD2 (5 bases). The V and J ends lost 5 bases and 6 bases respectively, with 20 bases between them. In germline, CDR1 is SGHVS, CDR2 FNYEAQ. This CDR3 is 15 amino acids long. The CDR3 DNA sequence: TGTGCCAGCAGCGCGCGACTAACCCCCTCTCTCGAGCAGTACTTC. It encodes CASSARLTPSLEQYF.

This rearrangement joins TRBV7-9 to TRBJ1-1; D is unresolved. V was trimmed by 5 bases and J by 4 bases, leaving 20 bases between them. The CDR3 is 16 residues long. CDR1 and CDR2 (germline): SEHNR, FQNEAQ (reference sequence). CDR3 sequence: CASSALGLIEGTEAFF. In DNA, the CDR3 is TGTGCCAGCAGCGCGTTGGGTCTAATCGAGGGCACTGAAGCTTTCTTT.

This chain links TRBV2 with TRBJ2-1; TRBD1 aligns across 9 bases. The CDR3 is made up of 15 amino acids. Trimming at V came to 5 bases and at J to 3 bases, leaving 5 bases not matched to a gene. Germline loops: CDR1 SNHLY, CDR2 FYNNEI. The CDR3 spells CASSRQGVNYNEQFF. CDR3 sequence (DNA): TGTGCCAGCAGTCGACAGGGGGTGAACTACAATGAGCAGTTCTTC. Full variable domain (remainder filled in from reference TRBV2 and TRBJ2-1): EPEVTQTPSHQVTQMGQEVILRCVPISNHLYFYWYRQILGQKVEFLVSFYNNEISEKSEIFDDQFSVERPDGSNFTLKIRSTKLEDSAMYFCASSRQGVNYNEQFFGPGTRLTVL.

The J gene is TRBJ1-4, the V gene TRBV5-6; a weak D match, TRBD1 (6 bases). This CDR3 has 13 amino acids. Germline loops: CDR1 SGHDT, CDR2 YYEEEE. The V end was cut by 3 bases, the J end by 7 bases, with 10 bases between. The CDR3 sequence is CASSSGHLEKLFF. The CDR3 DNA follows: TGTGCCAGCAGCTCGGGACACCTTGAAAAACTGTTTTTT.

The chain links TRBV2 to TRBJ2-3; D possibly corresponds to TRBD1 (6 bases). The CDR3 has 14 residues. Germline CDR1 reads SNHLY; CDR2 reads FYNNEI. Trimming left V 8 bases short and J 0 bases short, with 12 bases between. CDR3 sequence reads: CASETGASTDTQYF. The CDR3 DNA sequence: TGTGCCAGCGAGACAGGAGCTAGCACAGATACGCAGTATTTT.

This chain connects TRBV18 to TRBJ1-2; no clear D. V dropped 3 bases and J dropped 3 bases, with 17 bases sitting between them. CDR1 and CDR2 from the germline V gene are KGHSH and LQKENI. CDR3 size: 16 residues. The CDR3 nucleotides are TGTGCCAGCTCACCCCGAGGAGGAAGGGCGGACTATGGCTACACCTTC. It encodes CASSPRGGRADYGYTF.

The CDR3 region has the DNA TGTGCCACCAGCACCTACAGCGGGGGCACAGATACGCAGTATTTT. This gives the protein CATSTYSGGTDTQYF. This chain joins TRBV15 and TRBJ2-3, with 7 bases aligning to TRBD2. This CDR3 has 15 residues. V trimming: 4 bases; J trimming: 1 base; junction bases outside the gene matches: 5. Germline V gives CDR1 LNHNV, CDR2 YYDKDF (reference sequence).

This chain connects TRBV27 to TRBJ2-1, with 7 bases aligning to TRBD2. Per the germline V gene, CDR1 is MNHEY and CDR2 is SMNVEV (reference sequence). V lost 7 bases and J lost 2; bases outside the gene matches: 2. The CDR3 contains 13 residues. The CDR3 DNA reads TGTGCCAGCAAGGGAGGGGCCTACAATGAGCAGTTCTTC. This codes for CASKGGAYNEQFF.

The chain couples TRBV6-1 to TRBJ1-6; D is ambiguous. V lost 7 bases and J 8 bases, leaving 12 bases between the germline ends. From germline, CDR1 is MNHNS and CDR2 SASEGT. The CDR3 spans 13 residues. CDR3 DNA sequence: TGTGCCAGCAAAGAAACCCGGTATTCACCCCTCCACTTT. Amino acid sequence: CASKETRYSPLHF.

This chain connects TRBV6-4 to TRBJ2-5; 10 bases map to TRBD1. The CDR3 loop spans 17 amino acids. Trimming cost V 3 bases and J 5 bases; bases outside gene matches: 12. Germline loops: CDR1 MRHNA, CDR2 SNTAGT. DNA for the CDR3: TGTGCCAGCAGTGATATTCCTTCGGGACAGGGGTTGGAGACCCAGTACTTC. Residues: CASSDIPSGQGLETQYF.

V gene TRBV5-1 combines with J gene TRBJ2-5; 8 nucleotides match TRBD1. In germline, CDR1 is SGHRS, CDR2 YFSETQ. The CDR3 runs 13 residues. Trimming removed 2 bases from V and 4 bases from J; junction bases left unmatched: 1. The CDR3 sequence: CASSLDRGETQYF. The CDR3 bases are TGCGCCAGCAGCTTAGACAGGGGAGAGACCCAGTACTTC.

The rearrangement joins TRBV19 to TRBJ2-7; 7 nucleotides align to TRBD1. This CDR3 is built from 15 residues. The V gene end was trimmed by 5 bases and the J gene end by 5 bases; junction bases not matched to a gene: 12. Germline V gene lookup returns CDR1 LNHDA and CDR2 SQIVND (reference sequence). CDR3 sequence reads: CASSPIRQGKNEQYF. CDR3 coding DNA: TGTGCCAGTAGTCCGATTCGACAGGGTAAGAACGAGCAGTACTTC.

The J gene is TRBJ1-1, the V gene TRBV18; TRBD1 might be the D (5 bases). CDR1 KGHSH and CDR2 LQKENI come from the germline V gene. This CDR3 has 17 amino acids. Trimming removed 1 base from V and 0 bases from J, with 15 bases in between. The CDR3 is CASSPRAGGGMNTEAFF. The DNA for the CDR3 is TGTGCCAGCTCACCACGTGCCGGGGGGGGGATGAACACTGAAGCTTTCTTT.

The chain links TRBV14 to TRBJ1-4; tentative D call: TRBD1 (6 bases). This CDR3 spans 17 amino acids. CDR1 is SGHDN, CDR2 FVKESK, per germline. V was cut by 2 bases and J by 13 bases, with 26 bases left in between. CDR3 sequence: CASSQLRGGHPSDRLFF. The CDR3 nucleotides are TGTGCCAGCAGCCAACTTCGGGGGGGACACCCTTCTGACAGACTGTTTTTT.

The chain employs TRBV6-6 and TRBJ2-7; 7 nucleotides align to TRBD2. Germline V gene sequence: CDR1 MNHNY, CDR2 SVGAGI (reference sequence). The CDR3 is 14 amino acids. V lost 7 bases and J lost 0; bases outside the gene matches: 6. The CDR3 reads CASMGGIYSYEQYF. In DNA form, the CDR3 reads TGTGCCAGCATGGGGGGGATATACTCCTACGAGCAGTACTTC.

As regards this clone: A junction end diverges from the germline sequence, so it may reflect a read error. The V and J genes are TRBV7-9 and TRBJ1-1; no firm D call. The V gene's germline CDR1 is SEHNR and CDR2 FQNEAQ (reference sequence). This CDR3 region has 14 residues. The CDR3 DNA is TGTGTCAGCAGCCTCTTTGGGTCGAGCACTGAAGCTTTCTTT. The encoded protein is CVSSLFGSSTEAFF.

This rearrangement joins TRBV9 to TRBJ2-3; 12 bases line up with TRBD2. The CDR3 sequence is 18 residues long. V was pared by 4 bases and J by 0 bases, with 9 bases of the junction left unmatched. Germline CDR1 is SGDLS and CDR2 is YYNGEE. The CDR3 here is CASSPGLAGTSSTDTQYF. CDR3 nucleotides: TGTGCCAGCAGCCCCGGACTAGCGGGGACCTCTAGCACAGATACGCAGTATTTT.

J is TRBJ2-3 and V is TRBV7-3, with 11 bases lining up with TRBD2. The CDR3 is made up of 16 amino acids. CDR1 SGHTA and CDR2 FQGTGA come from the germline V gene. Trimming cost V 5 bases and J 0 bases; bases outside gene matches: 4. As DNA, the CDR3 is TGTGCCAGCAGCGCTGGGACTAGCGGAAGCACAGATACGCAGTATTTT. Its translation: CASSAGTSGSTDTQYF. The variable domain in full, with the rest retrieved from reference TRBV7-3 and TRBJ2-3, is GAGVSQTPSNKVTEKGKYVELRCDPISGHTALYWYRQSLGQGPEFLIYFQGTGAADDSGLPNDRFFAVRPEGSVSTLKIQRTERGDSAVYLCASSAGTSGSTDTQYFGPGTRLTVL.

Written as DNA, the CDR3 is TGTGCCAGCAGCGAGACAGGGTGGGAGACCCAGTACTTC. Encoded protein: CASSETGWETQYF. The chain links TRBV7-3 to TRBJ2-5; 7 positions agree with TRBD1. Per germline, CDR1 SGHTA and CDR2 FQGTGA. CDR3 length: 13 amino acids. V lost 5 bases, J lost 5 bases, and 5 bases stayed unmatched.

CDR3: CASSPTLTSGYNEQFF. The CDR3 region has the DNA TGTGCCAGCAGCCCCACCCTAACTAGCGGCTACAATGAGCAGTTCTTC. The chain joins TRBV7-3 to TRBJ2-1, with TRBD2 matching over 8 bases. Per germline, CDR1 SGHTA and CDR2 FQGTGA. Trimming cost V 5 bases and J 3 bases; bases outside gene matches: 9. CDR3 length equals 16 residues. Full variable domain (missing parts from reference TRBV7-3 and TRBJ2-1): GAGVSQTPSNKVTEKGKYVELRCDPISGHTALYWYRQSLGQGPEFLIYFQGTGAADDSGLPNDRFFAVRPEGSVSTLKIQRTERGDSAVYLCASSPTLTSGYNEQFFGPGTRLTVL.

This chain links TRBV7-8 with TRBJ1-3; D gene uncertain. Germline V CDR1 and CDR2: SGHVS, FQNEAQ. This CDR3 region has 16 residues. V lost 5 bases and J lost 1, with 15 bases in between. The CDR3 DNA reads as TGTGCCAGCAGCCCCCCCGGCGTCCGATCTGGAAACACCATATATTTT. It codes for CASSPPGVRSGNTIYF.

This rearrangement joins TRBV7-8 to TRBJ2-1; the match to TRBD2 covers 9 bases. CDR1 SGHVS and CDR2 FQNEAQ come from the germline V gene. The CDR3 is 18 amino acids. The trim removed 0 bases at V and 7 bases at J, leaving 13 bases unmatched. DNA for the CDR3: TGTGCCAGCAGCTTAGCCGAGAGAAGGTGGCGGGGGGGTAATGAGCAGTTCTTC. Translating gives CASSLAERRWRGGNEQFF.

V and J are TRBV7-8 and TRBJ1-1; possibly TRBD1 for D (5 bases). This CDR3 region has 15 residues. CDR1 is SGHVS, CDR2 FQNEAQ, per germline. With 0 bases removed from V and 5 bases from J, the gap between germline ends came to 13 bases. The CDR3 DNA sequence: TGTGCCAGCAGCTTAGCCGCAGGGTTGGGGACTGAAGCTTTCTTT. Protein product: CASSLAAGLGTEAFF.

The rearrangement joins TRBV5-1 to TRBJ1-4; no clear D. The CDR3 runs 14 residues. Trimming took off 2 bases at V and 6 bases at J, with 11 bases between the two ends. Germline V gene lookup returns CDR1 SGHRS and CDR2 YFSETQ. This CDR3 reads CASSFGQVDEKLFF. In DNA, the CDR3 is TGCGCCAGCAGCTTCGGGCAGGTGGATGAAAAACTGTTTTTT. Supplemented by reference TRBV5-1 and TRBJ1-4, the full variable domain reads KAGVTQTPRYLIKTRGQQVTLSCSPISGHRSVSWYQQTPGQGLQFLFEYFSETQRNKGNFPGRFSGRQFSNSRSEMNVSTLELGDSALYLCASSFGQVDEKLFFGSGTQLSVL.

The V call is TRBV27, the J call TRBJ1-5, with D uncertain. V lost 3 bases and J 3 bases, leaving 9 bases between the germline ends. This CDR3 contains 14 residues. Germline V CDR1 and CDR2: MNHEY, SMNVEV (reference sequence). This CDR3 reads CASSFLGYNQPQHF. CDR3 bases: TGTGCCAGCAGTTTCTTGGGTTACAATCAGCCCCAGCATTTT.

This chain links TRBV6-1 with TRBJ2-1; no firm D call. From germline, CDR1 is MNHNS and CDR2 SASEGT. V shed 7 bases and J shed 0 bases, with 7 bases lying between them. The CDR3 has 13 residues. CDR3 sequence (DNA): TGTGCCAGCACACTAAGCTCCTACAATGAGCAGTTCTTC. Protein sequence: CASTLSSYNEQFF.

The gene calls are TRBV19 and TRBJ1-4; D is undetermined. Germline assignment: CDR1 LNHDA and CDR2 SQIVND (reference sequence). Trimming shortened V by 3 bases and J by 4 bases, and 9 bases separated the two germline ends. This CDR3 is 14 amino acids long. This chain's CDR3 is CASSIWVSNEKLFF. CDR3 sequence (DNA): TGTGCCAGTAGTATCTGGGTTAGTAATGAAAAACTGTTTTTT.

The V call is TRBV6-6, the J call TRBJ1-2; D is unclear. Per the germline V gene, CDR1 is MNHNY and CDR2 is SVGAGI (reference sequence). The CDR3 loop spans 12 amino acids. Trimming left V 6 bases short and J 7 bases short, with 12 bases between. CDR3 protein: CASRDRLAGYTF. The CDR3 coding sequence is TGTGCCAGCAGGGATCGACTCGCTGGCTACACCTTC.